These 26 T cell receptor beta chains came from one sample sequenced in a study of patients and donors after allogeneic stem cell transplantation (dated by TCRdb to 2018 to 2020). Receptor libraries were prepared by RT-PCR. The sample was run on a NextSeq 550. Clones were called with MiXCR by TCRdb after fastp trimmed the public reads at Q25, and only in-frame beta chains were retained. Under each unique CDR3 protein, matching rows form one entry showing the most common genes and DNA. This sample comprises roughly 880,000 distinct CDR3 sequences, around 17% of them detected only once. The ten largest clonotypes hold roughly 6% of the sample. The sequenced material came from blood, either unsorted or a sorted T cell fraction (not recorded which). These receptors were collected from a human donor who was either an allogeneic HSCT recipient or a stem cell or donor lymphocyte infusion donor (not recorded which). It is not recorded whose cells these are; they may come from a transplant donor.

This clonotype was counted at least ten times. The V call is TRBV12-3 or TRBV12-4, the J call TRBJ1-1; D unclear. This CDR3 region has 12 residues. Trimming left V 7 bases short and J 4 bases short, with 10 bases between. The CDR3 sequence: CASTADLTEAFF. For the CDR3, the DNA is TGTGCCAGCACCGCGGACCTCACTGAAGCTTTCTTT.

This clonotype was seen more than once but under ten times. J is TRBJ1-5 and V is TRBV20-1, with D possibly being TRBD1 (5 bases). Trimming left V 0 bases short and J 2 bases short, with 5 bases between. The CDR3 extends over 13 amino acids. Germline V CDR1 and CDR2: DFQATT, SNEGSKA (reference sequence). CDR3 residues: CSAREGRNQPQHF. The CDR3 nucleotides are TGCAGTGCTAGAGAGGGACGCAATCAGCCCCAGCATTTT.

The chain combines TRBV9 with TRBJ2-7; tentatively, D is TRBD1 (7 bases). Trimming removed 3 bases from V and 7 bases from J, with 20 bases in between. Germline lookup yields CDR1 SGDLS and CDR2 YYNGEE. CDR3 length: 15 residues. The CDR3 nucleotides are TGTGCCAGCAGCGGGGACCCCCAGGGGGGAGAAGAGCAGTACTTC. Translating it yields CASSGDPQGGEEQYF.

The genes are TRBV7-3 and TRBJ1-4, with D possibly being TRBD1 (5 bases). Germline loops: CDR1 SGHTA, CDR2 FQGTGA. V lost 1 base and J 17 bases, leaving 8 bases between the germline ends. There are 10 residues in the CDR3. The CDR3 region is CASSLKGVFF. In DNA, the CDR3 is TGTGCCAGCAGCTTAAAAGGGGTCTTTTTT.

This clonotype has a handful of counts. The V and J genes are TRBV20-1 and TRBJ2-1, with D possibly being TRBD2 (8 bases). With 0 bases removed from V and 9 bases from J, the gap between germline ends came to 21 bases. The CDR3 is made up of 16 amino acids. Germline CDR1 and CDR2: DFQATT and SNEGSKA (reference sequence). The CDR3 loop is CSARDLGGQSGGEQFF. CDR3 in DNA: TGCAGTGCTAGAGATCTAGGGGGCCAAAGCGGGGGTGAGCAGTTCTTC.

There are a few counts of this clonotype. The DNA of the CDR3 is TGTGCCAGCAGCCATCTAGCGGTCGGTGCGGAGACCCAGTACTTC. Its protein is CASSHLAVGAETQYF. The chain couples TRBV14 to TRBJ2-5; 7 bases fit TRBD2. Trimming cost V 3 bases and J 5 bases; bases outside gene matches: 9. CDR1 SGHDN and CDR2 FVKESK come from the germline V gene. The CDR3 consists of 15 residues.

The chain uses TRBV3-1 and TRBJ2-1; D unclear. The CDR3 is made up of 17 amino acids. Between the trimmed V and J ends, which lost 5 bases and 0 bases, there was a span of 17 bases. Looked up from germline, CDR1 is LGHDT and CDR2 is YNNKEL (reference sequence). DNA for the CDR3: TGTGCCAGCAGCTTCCCCCATCCGGACCCCTCCTACAATGAGCAGTTCTTC. Translation gives CASSFPHPDPSYNEQFF.

This clonotype was recorded a few times. The gene calls are TRBV6-1 and TRBJ2-1, with 15 bases fitting TRBD2. CDR3 length: 15 residues. The V gene end was trimmed by 6 bases and the J gene end by 10 bases; junction bases not matched to a gene: 7. Germline loops: CDR1 MNHNS, CDR2 SASEGT. For the CDR3, the DNA is TGTGCCAGCAGGACCGGGACTAGCGGGAGGAGCGAGCAGTTCTTC. This encodes CASRTGTSGRSEQFF.

V gene TRBV12-3 or TRBV12-4 combines with J gene TRBJ2-7; D remains ambiguous. V lost 3 bases, J lost 3 bases, and 9 bases lay in between. The CDR3 covers 13 residues. In nucleotides, the CDR3 is TGTGCCAGCAGTTTCGTCGGAGTCTACGAGCAGTACTTC. Translated, it gives CASSFVGVYEQYF.

The genes are TRBV4-3 and TRBJ2-4, with D possibly being TRBD1 or TRBD2 (6 bases each). Between the trimmed V and J ends, which lost 0 bases and 8 bases, there was a span of 14 bases. The CDR3 runs 15 residues. Germline CDR1 reads LGHNA; CDR2 reads YSLEER. The CDR3 DNA reads TGCGCCAGCAGCCAAGATGGTCCGGGGGCGGACATTCAGTACTTC. This sequence encodes CASSQDGPGADIQYF.

This clonotype was picked up a small number of times. The chain links TRBV20-1 to TRBJ2-7; TRBD1 agrees at 11 bases. The CDR3 covers 16 residues. V shed 0 bases and J 0 bases; nucleotides not matched to a gene: 4. Per germline, CDR1 DFQATT and CDR2 SNEGSKA (reference sequence). CDR3 nucleotide sequence: TGCAGTGCTAGAGAACGGGGGACAGGGGGCTCCTACGAGCAGTACTTC. Amino acid sequence: CSARERGTGGSYEQYF.

Worth noting for this clonotype: A much larger clone is a single base away; this may be a read error. CDR3: CSAQGTRELFF. In DNA form, the CDR3 reads TGCAGTGCCCAGGGCACCAGGGAGCTGTTTTTT. The chain is built from TRBV20-1 and TRBJ2-2; possible D gene TRBD1, 5 bases. Germline V gene sequence: CDR1 DFQATT, CDR2 SNEGSKA (reference sequence). This CDR3 has 11 residues.

V and J are TRBV20-1 and TRBJ1-1; TRBD1 agrees at 9 bases. The CDR3 contains 14 residues. V gave up 6 bases and J gave up 3 bases; unmatched junction bases: 8. Germline V gene lookup returns CDR1 DFQATT and CDR2 SNEGSKA (reference sequence). Here the CDR3 DNA reads TGCAGTGCACACGGACAGGGGTTAGACACTGAAGCTTTCTTT. Its translation is CSAHGQGLDTEAFF.

This clonotype was seen a few times. The chain uses TRBV6-2 or TRBV6-3 and TRBJ2-7; unclear D gene. Trimming removed 2 bases at V and 2 bases at J, with 13 bases between. CDR1 is MNHEY and CDR2 is SVGEGT in the germline V gene. The CDR3 has 15 amino acids. The CDR3 sequence is CASSYKRILPYEQYF. The DNA for the CDR3 is TGTGCCAGCAGTTACAAACGGATACTCCCCTACGAGCAGTACTTC.

This clonotype was detected a few times. V usage is TRBV6-5 and J usage is TRBJ1-6; D remains ambiguous. In germline, CDR1 is MNHEY, CDR2 SVGAGI. The germline V and J ends were trimmed by 2 bases and 7 bases, with 18 bases remaining between them. The CDR3 has 17 amino acids. The CDR3 reads CASSYTTSGFQNSPLHF. The DNA for the CDR3 is TGTGCCAGCAGTTACACGACTTCGGGGTTTCAGAATTCACCCCTCCACTTT.

The rearrangement uses TRBV6-5 and TRBJ1-1; TRBD1 matches 8 bases. V gave up 0 bases and J gave up 5 bases; unmatched junction bases: 11. CDR3 length: 17 amino acids. Looked up from germline, CDR1 is MNHEY and CDR2 is SVGAGI. The CDR3 here is CASSYSLSAGGTTEAFF. The CDR3 bases are TGTGCCAGCAGTTACTCCTTATCTGCAGGGGGCACGACTGAAGCTTTCTTT.

The CDR3, as DNA: TGCAGCGTTGAAGACGAACTAAGGGACAGCGGGAATCCCACAGATACGCAGTATTTT. Encoded protein: CSVEDELRDSGNPTDTQYF. V usage is TRBV29-1 and J usage is TRBJ2-3; TRBD1 or TRBD2 may be the D gene (7 bases each). The CDR3 runs 19 residues. In germline, CDR1 is SQVTM, CDR2 ANQGSEA. V was pared by 0 bases and J by 2 bases, with 24 bases between.

The J gene is TRBJ2-1, the V gene TRBV4-2; TRBD2 agrees at 15 bases. The ends lost 1 base at V and 1 base at J; junction bases unmatched: 8. The length of the CDR3 is 20 residues. Germline V gives CDR1 LGHNA, CDR2 YNFKEQ. The CDR3: CASSQGTSGGAKSSYNEQFF. CDR3 bases: TGTGCCAGCAGCCAAGGGACTAGCGGGGGGGCCAAATCTTCCTACAATGAGCAGTTCTTC.

In its sample, this clonotype was seen many times. V and J are TRBV12-3 or TRBV12-4 and TRBJ2-1; 11 bases map to TRBD2. This CDR3 comprises 17 residues. J lost 6 bases, V lost 5 bases, and 12 bases had no gene match. The CDR3 reads CASSPIAGGWVSNEQFF. CDR3 sequence (DNA): TGTGCCAGCAGTCCCATAGCGGGAGGGTGGGTAAGCAATGAGCAGTTCTTC.

The V call is TRBV6-1, the J call TRBJ2-7; 9 positions agree with TRBD1. The CDR3 consists of 16 residues. Germline CDR1 is MNHNS and CDR2 is SASEGT. With 5 bases clipped from V and 0 bases from J, the junction kept 8 bases outside the gene matches. The CDR3 bases are TGTGCCAGCAGTCGGCCCGGGACAGGGACCTCCTACGAGCAGTACTTC. Translating it yields CASSRPGTGTSYEQYF.

This clonotype turned up a few times. V and J are TRBV20-1 and TRBJ1-3; D call uncertain. V lost 0 bases and J 4 bases, leaving 7 bases between the germline ends. Germline values: CDR1 DFQATT, CDR2 SNEGSKA (reference sequence). This CDR3 is 13 amino acids long. The CDR3 sequence: CSARDVLGNTIYF. CDR3 DNA: TGCAGTGCTAGAGACGTACTAGGAAACACCATATATTTT.

The chain recombines TRBV5-1 with TRBJ2-1, with D possibly TRBD1 on 5 matching bases. V was pared by 0 bases and J by 7 bases, with 11 bases between. Germline V gives CDR1 SGHRS, CDR2 YFSETQ. The CDR3 extends over 14 amino acids. DNA for the CDR3: TGCGCCAGCAGCTTGGCCAGGGTTTTAAATGAGCAGTTCTTC. This codes for CASSLARVLNEQFF.

This clonotype was recorded a few times. V is TRBV20-1 and J is TRBJ2-7; 7 positions match TRBD2. With 3 bases clipped from V and 0 bases from J, the junction kept 8 bases outside the gene matches. Germline CDR1 is DFQATT and CDR2 is SNEGSKA (reference sequence). This CDR3 has 15 residues. The CDR3: CSARRAREGSYEQYF. The CDR3 bases are TGCAGTGCTAGGAGGGCCAGGGAGGGCTCCTACGAGCAGTACTTC.

This clonotype was seen a handful of times. This chain joins TRBV12-3 or TRBV12-4 and TRBJ2-2; the D gene is possibly TRBD1 (6 bases). CDR3 size: 15 residues. Trimming stripped 5 bases from V and 1 base from J, with 11 bases between. CDR3: CASSPWGQNTGELFF. CDR3 coding DNA: TGTGCCAGCAGTCCCTGGGGACAGAACACCGGGGAGCTGTTTTTT.

This CDR3 reads CASSLVGPGVTSTDTQYF. Here the CDR3 DNA reads TGTGCCAGCAGCTTGGTGGGGCCAGGAGTGACTAGCACAGATACGCAGTATTTT. This chain joins TRBV5-5 and TRBJ2-3; possibly TRBD1 for D (5 bases). Germline V CDR1 and CDR2: SGHKS, YYEKEE (reference sequence). The CDR3 is 18 amino acids. V was shortened by 0 bases and J by 0 bases, with 17 bases between the two germline ends.

On this clonotype: Since a much larger clone is just one base distant, this may be a read error. The chain employs TRBV12-3 or TRBV12-4 and TRBJ1-5, with no clear D. The CDR3 extends over 14 amino acids. The CDR3 sequence is CASSLRSSNQPLHF. The CDR3 region has the DNA TGTGCCAGCAGTCTCCGGAGTAGCAATCAGCCCCTGCATTTT.